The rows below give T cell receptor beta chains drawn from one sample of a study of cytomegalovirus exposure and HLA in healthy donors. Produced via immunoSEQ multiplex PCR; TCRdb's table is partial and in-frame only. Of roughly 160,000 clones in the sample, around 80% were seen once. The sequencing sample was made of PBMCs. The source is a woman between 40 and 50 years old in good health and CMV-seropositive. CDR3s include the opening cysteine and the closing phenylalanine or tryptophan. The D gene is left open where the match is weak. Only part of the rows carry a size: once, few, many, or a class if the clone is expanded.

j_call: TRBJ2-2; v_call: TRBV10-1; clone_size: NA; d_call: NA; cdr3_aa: CASSEWTTTGSTGELFF; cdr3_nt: TGCGCCAGCAGTGAGTGGACAACCACAGGGAGTACCGGGGAGCTGTTTTTT
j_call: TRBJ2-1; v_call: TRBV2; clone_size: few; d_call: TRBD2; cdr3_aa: CASTSGNVHEQFF; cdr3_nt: TGTGCCAGCACTAGCGGGAATGTTCATGAGCAGTTCTTC
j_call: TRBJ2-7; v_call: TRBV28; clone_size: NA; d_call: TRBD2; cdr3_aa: CASSPQGLAGGTSNEQYF; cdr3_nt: TGTGCCAGCAGCCCGCAGGGGCTAGCGGGAGGTACCTCCAACGAGCAGTACTTC
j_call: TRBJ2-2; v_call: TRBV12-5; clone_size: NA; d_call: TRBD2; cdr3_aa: CASGLAPPGLAPNTGELFF; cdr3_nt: TGTGCTAGTGGTTTGGCACCCCCGGGACTAGCGCCGAACACCGGGGAGCTGTTTTTT
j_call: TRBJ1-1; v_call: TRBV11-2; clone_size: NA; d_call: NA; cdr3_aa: CASSLERSSEAFF; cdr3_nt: TGTGCCAGCAGCTTAGAAAGGAGCAGTGAAGCTTTCTTT
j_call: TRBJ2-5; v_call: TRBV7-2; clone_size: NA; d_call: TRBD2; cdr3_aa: CASSGTSGRGYQETQYF; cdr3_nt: TGTGCCAGCAGCGGGACTAGCGGGAGAGGCTACCAAGAGACCCAGTACTTC
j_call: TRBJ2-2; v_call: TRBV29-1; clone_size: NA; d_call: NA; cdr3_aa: CSVEGEPGVPGELFF; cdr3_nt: TGCAGCGTTGAAGGGGAGCCAGGGGTACCCGGGGAGCTGTTTTTT
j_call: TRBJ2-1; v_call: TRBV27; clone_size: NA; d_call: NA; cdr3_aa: CASTLGGDQFF; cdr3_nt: TGTGCCAGCACCCTTGGGGGCGATCAGTTCTTC
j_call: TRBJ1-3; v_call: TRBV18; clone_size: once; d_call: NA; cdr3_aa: CASSPFRESGNTIYF; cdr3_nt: TGTGCCAGCTCACCGTTCCGGGAGTCTGGAAACACCATATATTTT
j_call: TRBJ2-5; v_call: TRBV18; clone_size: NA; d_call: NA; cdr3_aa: CASSPRHLQETQYF; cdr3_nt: TGTGCCAGCTCACCCAGACATCTCCAAGAGACCCAGTACTTC
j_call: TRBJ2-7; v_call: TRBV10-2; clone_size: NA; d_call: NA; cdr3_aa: CASRQGRSYEQYF; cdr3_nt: TGCGCCAGCAGACAGGGACGGTCCTACGAGCAGTACTTC
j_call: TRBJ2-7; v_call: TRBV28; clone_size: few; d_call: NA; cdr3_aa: CASSFLRGVDYEQYF; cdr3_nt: TGTGCCAGCAGTTTTCTACGTGGTGTTGACTACGAGCAGTACTTC
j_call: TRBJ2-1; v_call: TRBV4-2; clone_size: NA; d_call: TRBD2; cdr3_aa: CASSQGLADNEQFF; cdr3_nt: TGTGCCAGCAGCCAAGGACTAGCGGACAATGAGCAGTTCTTC
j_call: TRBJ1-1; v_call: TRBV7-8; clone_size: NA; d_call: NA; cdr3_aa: CASSLGGRTEAFF; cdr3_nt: TGTGCCAGCAGCTTAGGGGGGCGGACTGAAGCTTTCTTT
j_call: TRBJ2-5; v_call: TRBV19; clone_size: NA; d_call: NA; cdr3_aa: CASSIGGMETQYF; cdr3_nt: TGTGCCAGTAGTATAGGGGGCATGGAGACCCAGTACTTC
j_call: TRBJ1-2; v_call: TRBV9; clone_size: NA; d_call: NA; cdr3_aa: CASSGGGTRRGYTF; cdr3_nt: TGTGCCAGCAGCGGGGGGGGGACCCGGCGGGGCTACACCTTC
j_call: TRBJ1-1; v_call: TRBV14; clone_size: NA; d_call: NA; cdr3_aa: CASSLDMNTEAFF; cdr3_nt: TGTGCCAGCAGTCTGGACATGAACACTGAAGCTTTCTTT
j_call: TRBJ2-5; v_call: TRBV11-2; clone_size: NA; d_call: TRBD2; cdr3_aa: CASRTSGRVETQYF; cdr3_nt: TGTGCCAGCAGGACTAGCGGGAGGGTAGAGACCCAGTACTTC
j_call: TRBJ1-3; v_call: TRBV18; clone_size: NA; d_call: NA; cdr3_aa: CASSPGTGAYTIYF; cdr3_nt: TGTGCCAGCTCACCAGGTACAGGAGCCTACACCATATATTTT
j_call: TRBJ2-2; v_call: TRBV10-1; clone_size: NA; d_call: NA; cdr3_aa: CASKMTGANTGELFF; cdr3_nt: TGCGCCAGCAAAATGACAGGAGCGAACACCGGGGAGCTGTTTTTT
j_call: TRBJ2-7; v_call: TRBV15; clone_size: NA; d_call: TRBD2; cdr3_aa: CATSRDLGLAGFNLTYEQYF; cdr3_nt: TGTGCCACCAGCAGAGATCTAGGGCTAGCGGGATTTAACTTGACTTACGAGCAGTACTTC
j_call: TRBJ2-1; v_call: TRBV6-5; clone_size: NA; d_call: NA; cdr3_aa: CASRMSSYNEQFF; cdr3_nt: TGTGCCAGCAGAATGAGCTCCTACAATGAGCAGTTCTTC
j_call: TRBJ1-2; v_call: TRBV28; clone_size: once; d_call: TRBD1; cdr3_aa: CASSLGGTGGRSEGYTF; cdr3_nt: TGTGCCAGCAGTTTAGGGGGGACAGGGGGCAGATCTGAAGGCTACACCTTC
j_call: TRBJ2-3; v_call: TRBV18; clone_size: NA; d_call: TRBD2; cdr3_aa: CASSPRGLAGVDTQYF; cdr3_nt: TGTGCCAGCTCACCCCGAGGACTAGCGGGAGTAGATACGCAGTATTTT
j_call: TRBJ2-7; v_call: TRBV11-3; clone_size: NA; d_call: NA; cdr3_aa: CASSLDLLDFTGIPYEQYF; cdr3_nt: TGTGCCAGCAGCTTAGATCTATTGGATTTTACAGGGATTCCTTACGAGCAGTACTTC
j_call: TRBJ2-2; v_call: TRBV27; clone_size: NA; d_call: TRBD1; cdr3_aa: CASSSGTGGALGELFF; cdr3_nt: TGTGCCAGCAGCTCCGGGACAGGGGGCGCTTTGGGGGAGCTGTTTTTT
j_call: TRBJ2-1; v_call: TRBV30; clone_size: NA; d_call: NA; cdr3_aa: CAWTTSWGQFF; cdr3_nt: TGTGCCTGGACGACTAGTTGGGGGCAGTTCTTC
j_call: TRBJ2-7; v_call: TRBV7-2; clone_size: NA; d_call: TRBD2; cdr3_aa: CASNRGGSSYEQYF; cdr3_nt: TGTGCCAGCAATCGGGGGGGGAGCTCCTACGAGCAGTACTTC
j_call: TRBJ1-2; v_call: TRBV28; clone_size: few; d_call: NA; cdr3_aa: CASSLMPGGYTF; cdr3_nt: TGTGCCAGCAGTTTAATGCCGGGGGGCTACACCTTC
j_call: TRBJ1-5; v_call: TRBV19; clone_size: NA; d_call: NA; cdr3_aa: CARDPWRVSNQPQHF; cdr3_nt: TGTGCCAGGGATCCCTGGAGGGTCAGCAATCAGCCCCAGCATTTT
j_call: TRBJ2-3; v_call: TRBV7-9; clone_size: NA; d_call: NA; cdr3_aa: CASSLRGPDTQYF; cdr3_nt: TGTGCCAGCAGCTTAAGAGGGCCAGATACGCAGTATTTT
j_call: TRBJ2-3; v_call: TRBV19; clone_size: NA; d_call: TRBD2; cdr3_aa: CASSQARLAGGTDTQYF; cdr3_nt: TGTGCCAGTAGTCAAGCCCGACTAGCGGGAGGCACAGATACGCAGTATTTT
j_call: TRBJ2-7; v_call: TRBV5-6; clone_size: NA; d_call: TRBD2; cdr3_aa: CASSFGLAATYEQYF; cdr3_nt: TGTGCCAGCAGCTTTGGACTAGCGGCTACCTACGAGCAGTACTTC
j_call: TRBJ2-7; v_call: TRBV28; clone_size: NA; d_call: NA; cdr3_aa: CASSITGKRGEQYF; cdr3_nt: TGTGCCAGCAGCATAACAGGGAAAAGGGGTGAGCAGTACTTC
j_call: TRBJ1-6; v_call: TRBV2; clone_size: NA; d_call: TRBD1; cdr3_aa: CASSEGTGVSPLHF; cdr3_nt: TGTGCCAGCAGTGAAGGGACAGGGGTTTCACCCCTCCACTTT
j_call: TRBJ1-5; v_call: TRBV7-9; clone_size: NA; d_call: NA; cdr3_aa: CASSPREGTTDQPQHF; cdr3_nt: TGTGCCAGCAGCCCCAGGGAGGGTACTACCGATCAGCCCCAGCATTTT
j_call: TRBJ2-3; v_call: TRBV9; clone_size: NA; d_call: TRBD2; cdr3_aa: CASSVVGGSGTDTQYF; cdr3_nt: TGTGCCAGCAGCGTAGTAGGCGGGAGCGGCACAGATACGCAGTATTTT
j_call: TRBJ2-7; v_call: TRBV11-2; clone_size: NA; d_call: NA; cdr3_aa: CASSRGPEQYF; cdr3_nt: TGTGCCAGCAGCCGCGGTCCCGAGCAGTACTTC
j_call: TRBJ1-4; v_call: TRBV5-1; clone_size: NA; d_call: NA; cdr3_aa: CASSLEDSSNEKLFF; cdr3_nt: TGCGCCAGCAGCTTGGAGGATAGCTCTAATGAAAAACTGTTTTTT
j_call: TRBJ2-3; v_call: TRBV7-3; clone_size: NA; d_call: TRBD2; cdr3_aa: CASSFNSGRLTDTQYF; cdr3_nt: TGTGCCAGCAGCTTCAATAGCGGGAGGCTCACAGATACGCAGTATTTT
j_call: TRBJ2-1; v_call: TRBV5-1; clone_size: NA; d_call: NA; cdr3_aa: CASSLDTPFNEQFF; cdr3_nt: TGCGCCAGCAGCCTGGACACCCCGTTCAATGAGCAGTTCTTC
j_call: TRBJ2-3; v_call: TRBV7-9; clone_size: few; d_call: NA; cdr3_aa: CASSSRVDREGRSDTQYF; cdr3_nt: TGTGCCAGCAGCTCCCGGGTGGATCGTGAGGGCCGGTCAGATACGCAGTATTTT
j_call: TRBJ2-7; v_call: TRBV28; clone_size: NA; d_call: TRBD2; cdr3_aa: CASRPSGRGYEQYF; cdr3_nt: TGTGCCAGCAGACCCTCTGGGAGGGGTTACGAGCAGTACTTC
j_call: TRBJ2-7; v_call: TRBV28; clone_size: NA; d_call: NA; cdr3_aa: CASTPSRGSYEQYF; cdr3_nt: TGTGCCAGCACCCCGTCCCGGGGCTCCTACGAGCAGTACTTC